A selection of T cell receptor beta chains follows, all from one sample in a study of shared clonotypes between healthy human individuals. Measured with immunoSEQ multiplex PCR; TCRdb has only the in-frame clones, and not every one. Of roughly 2,300,000 clones in the sample, just under 95% were seen once. The sequenced material came from naive CD4+ T cells from PBMCs. The receptor set was obtained from a man younger than 35 in good health. Some clones in this sample may be carry-over from other donors' samples. The CDR3 runs from the conserved cysteine through the conserved F or W. Fields, in order: J gene, D gene, V gene, clone size, CDR3 protein, CDR3 DNA. The D gene is left open where the match is weak. Clone size is shown for a subset of rows, as once, few, many or a class of expanded clone.

j_gene: TRBJ2-7; d_gene: TRBD1; v_gene: TRBV6-5; abundance: .; CDR3aa: CASSTGGEQYF; CDR3nt: TGTGCCAGCAGTACAGGGGGCGAGCAGTACTTC
j_gene: TRBJ2-7; d_gene: .; v_gene: TRBV4-1; abundance: .; CDR3aa: CASSQDIAYSSYEQYF; CDR3nt: TGCGCCAGCAGCCAAGATATCGCGTACTCCTCCTACGAGCAGTACTTC
j_gene: TRBJ2-3; d_gene: .; v_gene: TRBV30; abundance: .; CDR3aa: CAWSVIRGSTDTQYF; CDR3nt: TGTGCCTGGAGTGTAATACGGGGTAGCACAGATACGCAGTATTTT
j_gene: TRBJ2-3; d_gene: .; v_gene: TRBV7-2; abundance: .; CDR3aa: CASSLKSYRTTDTQYF; CDR3nt: TGTGCCAGCAGCTTAAAAAGCTATCGGACCACAGATACGCAGTATTTT
j_gene: TRBJ2-1; d_gene: TRBD2; v_gene: TRBV4-3; abundance: .; CDR3aa: CASSGTLADAGFF; CDR3nt: TGCGCCAGCAGCGGGACACTAGCGGACGCTGGGTTCTTC
j_gene: TRBJ1-2; d_gene: .; v_gene: TRBV19; abundance: .; CDR3aa: CASSIVSGTYGYTF; CDR3nt: TGTGCCAGTAGTATCGTAAGCGGGACCTATGGCTACACCTTC
j_gene: TRBJ2-1; d_gene: TRBD1; v_gene: TRBV28; abundance: .; CDR3aa: CASSPRTGVYNEQFF; CDR3nt: TGTGCCAGCAGTCCACGGACAGGGGTTTACAATGAGCAGTTCTTC
j_gene: TRBJ2-7; d_gene: TRBD2; v_gene: TRBV11-2; abundance: .; CDR3aa: CASSVLIAGGPNEQYF; CDR3nt: TGTGCCAGCAGCGTCCTCATAGCGGGAGGGCCTAATGAGCAGTACTTC
j_gene: TRBJ1-2; d_gene: .; v_gene: TRBV27; abundance: .; CDR3aa: CASSLSRGDFYGYTF; CDR3nt: TGTGCCAGCAGTTTATCCCGGGGGGACTTCTATGGCTACACCTTC
j_gene: TRBJ2-3; d_gene: .; v_gene: TRBV30; abundance: .; CDR3aa: CAWSRGGDTQYF; CDR3nt: TGTGCCTGGAGTCGGGGTGGAGATACGCAGTATTTT
j_gene: TRBJ1-1; d_gene: .; v_gene: TRBV7-9; abundance: .; CDR3aa: CASSRRGTEAFF; CDR3nt: TGTGCCAGCAGCCGCCGGGGAACTGAAGCTTTCTTT
j_gene: TRBJ2-2; d_gene: TRBD2; v_gene: TRBV5-1; abundance: .; CDR3aa: CASSLVERGPGELFF; CDR3nt: TGCGCCAGCAGCTTGGTCGAGCGGGGGCCCGGGGAGCTGTTTTTT
j_gene: TRBJ2-3; d_gene: TRBD2; v_gene: TRBV2; abundance: .; CDR3aa: CASSLLTSEDTQYF; CDR3nt: TGTGCCAGCAGTCTACTGACTAGCGAGGATACGCAGTATTTT
j_gene: TRBJ2-5; d_gene: .; v_gene: TRBV5-1; abundance: .; CDR3aa: CASSLGGGETQYF; CDR3nt: TGCGCCAGCAGCTTAGGTGGCGGAGAGACCCAGTACTTC
j_gene: TRBJ2-7; d_gene: TRBD2; v_gene: TRBV5-1; abundance: .; CDR3aa: CASSLTSGNYEQYF; CDR3nt: TGCGCCAGCAGCTTGACTAGCGGGAACTACGAGCAGTACTTC
j_gene: TRBJ1-2; d_gene: .; v_gene: TRBV5-4; abundance: .; CDR3aa: CASGQTQGGYTF; CDR3nt: TGTGCCAGCGGACAGACCCAGGGTGGCTACACCTTC
j_gene: TRBJ2-3; d_gene: .; v_gene: TRBV30; abundance: .; CDR3aa: CAWSVRQGGYSDTQYF; CDR3nt: TGTGCCTGGAGTGTACGACAGGGAGGGTACTCAGATACGCAGTATTTT
j_gene: TRBJ2-6; d_gene: TRBD2; v_gene: TRBV28; abundance: .; CDR3aa: CASSLEGTSGRAGLSGANVLTF; CDR3nt: TGTGCCAGCAGTTTAGAGGGGACTAGCGGGAGAGCTGGGCTCTCTGGGGCCAACGTCCTGACTTTC
j_gene: TRBJ2-1; d_gene: TRBD2; v_gene: TRBV5-4; abundance: .; CDR3aa: CASSAGLAFLDEQFF; CDR3nt: TGTGCCAGCAGCGCGGGACTAGCGTTCTTAGATGAGCAGTTCTTC
j_gene: TRBJ2-5; d_gene: .; v_gene: TRBV7-2; abundance: .; CDR3aa: CASSFGIAETQYF; CDR3nt: TGTGCCAGCAGCTTCGGGATTGCAGAGACCCAGTACTTC
j_gene: TRBJ1-2; d_gene: .; v_gene: TRBV30; abundance: .; CDR3aa: CAWKGGAGYTF; CDR3nt: TGTGCCTGGAAGGGGGGAGCGGGCTACACCTTC
j_gene: TRBJ1-2; d_gene: TRBD1; v_gene: TRBV19; abundance: .; CDR3aa: CASSNGQGGIYGYTF; CDR3nt: TGTGCCAGTAGTAATGGACAGGGGGGGATCTATGGCTACACCTTC
j_gene: TRBJ1-1; d_gene: .; v_gene: TRBV30; abundance: .; CDR3aa: CAWKRQNTEAFF; CDR3nt: TGTGCCTGGAAGAGGCAGAACACTGAAGCTTTCTTT
j_gene: TRBJ2-1; d_gene: TRBD2; v_gene: TRBV6-5; abundance: .; CDR3aa: CASSRGLAGHNEQFF; CDR3nt: TGTGCCAGCAGCCGGGGACTAGCGGGACACAATGAGCAGTTCTTC
j_gene: TRBJ2-7; d_gene: .; v_gene: TRBV18; abundance: .; CDR3aa: CASSPSGEEQYF; CDR3nt: TGTGCCAGCTCACCATCAGGGGAAGAGCAGTACTTC
j_gene: TRBJ2-1; d_gene: .; v_gene: TRBV29-1; abundance: .; CDR3aa: CSVEETDSGGNEQFF; CDR3nt: TGCAGCGTTGAAGAGACGGACAGTGGAGGGAATGAGCAGTTCTTC
j_gene: TRBJ2-1; d_gene: .; v_gene: TRBV6-5; abundance: .; CDR3aa: CASSYGQLSYNEQFF; CDR3nt: TGTGCCAGCAGTTACGGACAACTCTCCTACAATGAGCAGTTCTTC
j_gene: TRBJ2-3; d_gene: .; v_gene: TRBV9; abundance: .; CDR3aa: CASSVGGGPGTDTQYF; CDR3nt: TGTGCCAGCAGCGTAGGTGGGGGACCAGGCACAGATACGCAGTATTTT
j_gene: TRBJ2-3; d_gene: .; v_gene: TRBV4-1; abundance: .; CDR3aa: CASSQGRTTTDTQYF; CDR3nt: TGCGCCAGCAGCCAAGGACGGACGACCACAGATACGCAGTATTTT
j_gene: TRBJ2-1; d_gene: TRBD2; v_gene: TRBV7-2; abundance: once; CDR3aa: CASSGGPSGGSYNEQFF; CDR3nt: TGTGCCAGCAGCGGCGGGCCTAGCGGGGGTTCCTACAATGAGCAGTTCTTC
j_gene: TRBJ2-7; d_gene: TRBD2; v_gene: TRBV27; abundance: .; CDR3aa: CASIQRPPAGGQDEQYF; CDR3nt: TGTGCCAGCATCCAAAGACCACCAGCGGGAGGTCAGGACGAGCAGTACTTC
j_gene: TRBJ1-4; d_gene: .; v_gene: TRBV27; abundance: once; CDR3aa: CASSLGQTTNEKLFF; CDR3nt: TGTGCCAGCAGTTTAGGCCAGACAACTAATGAAAAACTGTTTTTT
j_gene: TRBJ1-4; d_gene: .; v_gene: TRBV5-8; abundance: .; CDR3aa: CASSLATQDEKLFF; CDR3nt: TGTGCCAGCAGCTTGGCCACACAAGATGAAAAACTGTTTTTT
j_gene: TRBJ1-3; d_gene: .; v_gene: TRBV10-2; abundance: .; CDR3aa: CASSEQGSSGNTIYF; CDR3nt: TGCGCCAGCAGTGAGCAGGGTTCCTCTGGAAACACCATATATTTT
j_gene: TRBJ1-1; d_gene: .; v_gene: TRBV6-5; abundance: .; CDR3aa: CASSYSGQPEAFF; CDR3nt: TGTGCCAGCAGTTACTCGGGCCAGCCTGAAGCTTTCTTT
j_gene: TRBJ2-1; d_gene: .; v_gene: TRBV5-1; abundance: .; CDR3aa: CASSYSNEQFF; CDR3nt: TGCGCCAGCAGCTATTCCAATGAGCAGTTCTTC
j_gene: TRBJ1-2; d_gene: .; v_gene: TRBV5-4; abundance: .; CDR3aa: CASATGTTLYGYTF; CDR3nt: TGTGCCTCCGCAACCGGGACAACTCTATATGGCTACACCTTC
j_gene: TRBJ1-4; d_gene: .; v_gene: TRBV27; abundance: .; CDR3aa: CASSKRGGEKLFF; CDR3nt: TGTGCCAGCAGTAAACGTGGGGGTGAAAAACTGTTTTTT
j_gene: TRBJ2-7; d_gene: .; v_gene: TRBV30; abundance: .; CDR3aa: CAWSANSYEQYF; CDR3nt: TGTGCCTGGAGCGCGAACTCCTACGAGCAGTACTTC
j_gene: TRBJ2-2; d_gene: TRBD1; v_gene: TRBV7-3; abundance: .; CDR3aa: CASSIAGTGATGELFF; CDR3nt: TGTGCCAGCAGCATAGCCGGGACAGGGGCCACCGGGGAGCTGTTTTTT
j_gene: TRBJ1-2; d_gene: TRBD1; v_gene: TRBV7-9; abundance: .; CDR3aa: CASSWKDRDGYTF; CDR3nt: TGTGCCAGCAGCTGGAAGGACAGGGACGGCTACACCTTC
j_gene: TRBJ1-1; d_gene: .; v_gene: TRBV6-1; abundance: .; CDR3aa: CASSVVGTEAFF; CDR3nt: TGTGCCAGCAGTGTCGTCGGCACTGAAGCTTTCTTT
j_gene: TRBJ2-5; d_gene: .; v_gene: TRBV7-9; abundance: .; CDR3aa: CASSLIPTSAQETQYF; CDR3nt: TGTGCCAGCAGCTTAATTCCGACCTCCGCCCAGGAGACCCAGTACTTC
j_gene: TRBJ2-1; d_gene: .; v_gene: TRBV4-1; abundance: .; CDR3aa: CASSQSRSEQFF; CDR3nt: TGCGCCAGCAGCCAGAGTCGGAGTGAGCAGTTCTTC
j_gene: TRBJ2-1; d_gene: TRBD1; v_gene: TRBV5-1; abundance: once; CDR3aa: CASSLAGTGAGNEQFF; CDR3nt: TGCGCCAGCAGCTTGGCCGGGACAGGGGCCGGCAATGAGCAGTTCTTC
j_gene: TRBJ1-2; d_gene: .; v_gene: TRBV4-3; abundance: once; CDR3aa: CASSQDLGGARNYGYTF; CDR3nt: TGCGCCAGCAGCCAAGATTTGGGGGGGGCACGCAACTATGGCTACACCTTC
j_gene: TRBJ2-7; d_gene: TRBD2; v_gene: TRBV28; abundance: .; CDR3aa: CASSFSLAGAKFSYEQYF; CDR3nt: TGTGCCAGCAGTTTCAGCCTAGCGGGAGCCAAGTTCTCCTACGAGCAGTACTTC
j_gene: TRBJ1-1; d_gene: TRBD1; v_gene: TRBV18; abundance: .; CDR3aa: CASLGQTEAFF; CDR3nt: TGTGCCAGCTTGGGACAGACTGAAGCTTTCTTT
j_gene: TRBJ2-1; d_gene: .; v_gene: TRBV28; abundance: .; CDR3aa: CASSSRERDYNEQFF; CDR3nt: TGTGCCAGCAGCTCGAGGGAAAGGGACTACAATGAGCAGTTCTTC
j_gene: TRBJ2-7; d_gene: .; v_gene: TRBV7-2; abundance: .; CDR3aa: CASSLVQGSPYEQYF; CDR3nt: TGTGCCAGCAGCTTAGTCCAGGGTTCGCCCTACGAGCAGTACTTC
j_gene: TRBJ2-5; d_gene: .; v_gene: TRBV30; abundance: .; CDR3aa: CAWSVGRGAWEQYF; CDR3nt: TGTGCCTGGAGTGTGGGCAGGGGAGCGTGGGAGCAGTACTTC
j_gene: TRBJ2-7; d_gene: .; v_gene: TRBV11-2; abundance: once; CDR3aa: CASSPNSGYEQYF; CDR3nt: TGTGCCAGCAGCCCTAATAGCGGATACGAGCAGTACTTC
j_gene: TRBJ1-1; d_gene: .; v_gene: TRBV5-1; abundance: .; CDR3aa: CASSTGPGSGTEAFF; CDR3nt: TGCGCCAGCAGCACAGGTCCAGGGTCTGGGACTGAAGCTTTCTTT
j_gene: TRBJ2-1; d_gene: .; v_gene: TRBV25-1; abundance: .; CDR3aa: CASSDGQHYNEQFF; CDR3nt: TGTGCCAGCAGTGATGGACAGCACTACAATGAGCAGTTCTTC